The T cell receptor beta chain described here comes from a study of control samples from healthy donors and cancer patients. This clone was counted a few times. Assay: immunoSEQ multiplex PCR; the TCRdb copy retains only in-frame clones and omits some. The repertoire holds 88,000 or so clones, with over 90% as singletons. Material: blood. This clonotype was obtained from a woman younger than 35 in good health.

In DNA form, the CDR3 reads TGTGCCAGCAGTTATAGGGACTTATTAAATGAGCAGTTCTTC. It translates to CASSYRDLLNEQFF. V is TRBV6-5 and J is TRBJ2-1; D is possibly TRBD2 (6 bases). The CDR3 is 14 amino acids. Germline CDR1 is MNHEY and CDR2 is SVGAGI. V lost 3 bases to trimming and J lost 7 bases, with 13 bases between them.